This entry features one T cell receptor (beta chain) sequence. These data are taken from a study of blood T cell repertoires in COVID-19. In the study overall: Material from acute and convalescent COVID-19 was sourced from the United States, Italy and Spain. Sources were T cells, B-cell-depleted T cells, or PBMCs; the material itself was cDNA or gDNA.

The CDR3 is 13 residues long. The ends were cut back, 5 bases at V and 7 bases at J, with 14 bases in the middle. Germline-derived CDR1 and CDR2 are KGHSH and LQKENI. Clones were sequenced by immunoSEQ multiplex PCR, and TCRdb holds only the in-frame ones, with some missing. This table has 170,000 or so clones, approximately 86% appearing once. The chain recombines TRBV18 with TRBJ1-2, with TRBD1 as a possible D gene (6 bases). Material: peripheral blood. This sequence was found in a man in his forties with active or convalescent COVID-19. The CDR3 reads CASSEIPGAGYTF. The DNA of the CDR3 is TGTGCCAGCTCAGAGATCCCAGGGGCTGGCTACACCTTC.